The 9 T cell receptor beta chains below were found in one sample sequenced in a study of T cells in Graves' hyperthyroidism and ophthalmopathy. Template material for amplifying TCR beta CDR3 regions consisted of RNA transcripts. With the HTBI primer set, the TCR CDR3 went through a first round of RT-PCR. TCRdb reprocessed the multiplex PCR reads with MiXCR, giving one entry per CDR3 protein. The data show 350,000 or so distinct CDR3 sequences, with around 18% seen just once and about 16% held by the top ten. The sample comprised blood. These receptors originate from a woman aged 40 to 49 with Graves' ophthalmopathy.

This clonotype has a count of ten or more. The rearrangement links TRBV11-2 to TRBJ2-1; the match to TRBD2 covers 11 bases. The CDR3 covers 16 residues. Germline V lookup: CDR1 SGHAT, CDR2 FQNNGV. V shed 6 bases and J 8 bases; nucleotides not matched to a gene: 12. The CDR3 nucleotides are TGTGCCAGCAGAAGAAAGAGTAGCGGGAGGGCGTATGAGCAGTTCTTC. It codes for CASRRKSSGRAYEQFF.

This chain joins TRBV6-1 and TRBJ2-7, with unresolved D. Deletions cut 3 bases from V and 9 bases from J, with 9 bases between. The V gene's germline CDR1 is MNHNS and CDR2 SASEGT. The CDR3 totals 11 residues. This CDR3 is CASSENYGQYF. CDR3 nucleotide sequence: TGTGCCAGCAGTGAGAATTATGGGCAGTACTTC.

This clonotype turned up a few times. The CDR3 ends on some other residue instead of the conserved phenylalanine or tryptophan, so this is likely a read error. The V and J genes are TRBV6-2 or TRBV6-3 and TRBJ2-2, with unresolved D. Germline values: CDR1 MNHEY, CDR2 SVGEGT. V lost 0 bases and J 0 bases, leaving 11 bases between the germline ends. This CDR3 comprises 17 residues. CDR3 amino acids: CASSYSGALANTGELFL. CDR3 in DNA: TGTGCCAGCAGTTACTCTGGAGCTCTCGCGAACACCGGGGAGCTGTTTCTT.

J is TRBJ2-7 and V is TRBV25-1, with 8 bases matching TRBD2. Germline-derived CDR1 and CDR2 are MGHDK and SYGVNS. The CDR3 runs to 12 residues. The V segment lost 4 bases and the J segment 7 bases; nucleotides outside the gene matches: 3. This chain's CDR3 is CASSAAGEEQYF. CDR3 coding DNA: TGTGCCAGCAGTGCAGCGGGAGAGGAGCAGTACTTC.

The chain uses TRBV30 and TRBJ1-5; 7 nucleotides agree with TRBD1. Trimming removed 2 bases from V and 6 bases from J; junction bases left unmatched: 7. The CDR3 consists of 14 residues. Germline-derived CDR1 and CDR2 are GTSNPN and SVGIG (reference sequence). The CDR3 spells CAWSHTGEGQPQHF. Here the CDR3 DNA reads TGTGCCTGGAGTCATACAGGGGAGGGTCAGCCCCAGCATTTT.

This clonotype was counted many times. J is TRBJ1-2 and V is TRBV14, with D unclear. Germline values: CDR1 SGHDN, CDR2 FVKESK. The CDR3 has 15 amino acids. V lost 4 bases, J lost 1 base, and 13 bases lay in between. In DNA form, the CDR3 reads TGTGCCAGCAGCCTAGACATGGACTTTAACTATGGCTACACCTTC. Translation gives CASSLDMDFNYGYTF.

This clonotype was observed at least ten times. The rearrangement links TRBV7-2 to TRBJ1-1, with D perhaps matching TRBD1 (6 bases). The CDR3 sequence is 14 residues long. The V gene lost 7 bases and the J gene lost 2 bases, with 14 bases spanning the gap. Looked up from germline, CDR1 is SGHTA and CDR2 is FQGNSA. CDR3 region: CASTLGAFNTEAFF. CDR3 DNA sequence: TGTGCCAGCACCTTGGGGGCATTTAACACTGAAGCTTTCTTT.

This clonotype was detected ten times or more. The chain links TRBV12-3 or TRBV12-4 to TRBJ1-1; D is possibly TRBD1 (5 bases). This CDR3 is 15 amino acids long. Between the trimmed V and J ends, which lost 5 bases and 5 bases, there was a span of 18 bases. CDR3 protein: CASSPTRGWRTEAFF. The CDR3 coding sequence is TGTGCCAGCAGTCCCACCCGGGGGTGGCGAACTGAAGCTTTCTTT.

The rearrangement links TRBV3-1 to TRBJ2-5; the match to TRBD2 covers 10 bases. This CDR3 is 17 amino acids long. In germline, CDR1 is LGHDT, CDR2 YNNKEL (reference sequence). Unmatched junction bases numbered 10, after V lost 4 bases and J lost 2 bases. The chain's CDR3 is CASSPNLAGVGQETQYF. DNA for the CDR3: TGTGCCAGCAGCCCTAATCTAGCGGGAGTTGGACAAGAGACCCAGTACTTC.